This is a list of T cell receptor beta chains from one sample in a study of blood T cell repertoires in COVID-19. Clones were read by immunoSEQ multiplex PCR, and TCRdb kept only the in-frame ones, dropping some. The sample comprises fewer than 250,000 clones, over 70% of which are singletons, and less than 3.5% rests with the top ten. Sequenced material: peripheral blood. These receptors came from a man over 45 with active or convalescent COVID-19. Each CDR3 is given with its conserved first and last residue. The D gene is left open where the match is weak. The size of a clone is reported for some rows only, either as once, few or many, or as a class for expanded clones.

D | J | size | V | CDR3 | DNA
TRBD1 | TRBJ1-2 | few | TRBV10-3 | CAISDRGWDANYGYTF | TGTGCCATCAGTGACAGGGGGTGGGATGCTAACTATGGCTACACCTTC
NA | TRBJ2-5 | once | TRBV18 | CASSNPQGWGQETQYF | TGTGCCAGCTCAAATCCTCAGGGATGGGGCCAAGAGACCCAGTACTTC
NA | TRBJ1-6 | once | TRBV30 | CAWSRDGGSPLHF | TGTGCCTGGAGCCGCGACGGGGGTTCACCCCTCCACTTT
NA | TRBJ2-7 | NA | TRBV15 | CATSREGRAYEQYF | TGTGCCACCAGCAGAGAAGGCAGGGCCTACGAGCAGTACTTC
TRBD1 | TRBJ1-1 | NA | TRBV18 | CASSPQGGGNTEAFF | TGTGCCAGCTCACCCCAGGGGGGCGGGAACACTGAAGCTTTCTTT
NA | TRBJ1-3 | NA | TRBV4-1 | CASSQVGRVENTIYF | TGCGCCAGCAGCCAAGTCGGCAGGGTGGAGAACACCATATATTTT
TRBD1 | TRBJ1-1 | NA | TRBV7-2 | CASSADRVRDTEAFF | TGTGCCAGCAGCGCGGACAGGGTGCGGGACACTGAAGCTTTCTTT
TRBD1 | TRBJ2-4 | once | TRBV6-6 | CASSPGQGAAKNIQYF | TGTGCCAGCAGCCCCGGGCAGGGGGCAGCCAAAAACATTCAGTACTTC
NA | TRBJ1-2 | NA | TRBV5-1 | CASSLGFPRTETYGYTF | TGCGCCAGCAGCTTGGGGTTTCCCCGGACTGAAACGTATGGCTACACCTTC
TRBD1 | TRBJ1-3 | once | TRBV27 | CASSSTGGSGNTIYF | TGTGCCAGCAGTAGTACAGGGGGCTCTGGAAACACCATATATTTT
TRBD1 | TRBJ1-2 | NA | TRBV5-1 | CASSSSPTGGGYTF | TGCGCCAGCAGCTCGTCCCCGACAGGGGGAGGCTACACCTTC
TRBD1 | TRBJ2-2 | once | TRBV5-1 | CASSSKGAHTGELFF | TGCGCCAGCAGCTCAAAGGGGGCGCACACCGGGGAGCTGTTTTTT
NA | TRBJ1-1 | NA | TRBV4-1 | CASSRTVNTEAFF | TGCGCCAGCAGCCGGACAGTAAACACTGAAGCTTTCTTT
TRBD1 | TRBJ2-7 | NA | TRBV15 | CATSREGQEAYEQYF | TGTGCCACCAGCAGAGAGGGACAGGAGGCCTACGAGCAGTACTTC
NA | TRBJ2-5 | NA | TRBV18 | CASFTTYRAETQYF | TGTGCCAGCTTCACCACCTACAGGGCGGAGACCCAGTACTTC
NA | TRBJ1-5 | NA | TRBV5-1 | CASSPTPDQPQHF | TGCGCCAGCAGCCCCACTCCCGATCAGCCCCAGCATTTT
NA | TRBJ1-2 | many | TRBV5-6 | CASLFRKGDVYGYTF | TGTGCCAGCCTCTTTAGGAAAGGGGATGTCTATGGCTACACCTTC
NA | TRBJ2-2 | NA | TRBV30 | CAGGEGELFF | TGTGCCGGAGGGGAAGGGGAGCTGTTTTTT
NA | TRBJ2-1 | NA | TRBV30 | CAWSVRNEQFF | TGTGCCTGGAGTGTGCGCAATGAGCAGTTCTTC
NA | TRBJ1-5 | once | TRBV27 | CASGQRQGLNQPQHF | TGTGCCAGCGGGCAAAGGCAGGGTCTCAATCAGCCCCAGCATTTT
NA | TRBJ1-1 | NA | TRBV7-9 | CASSKSPLGRRVGTEAFF | TGTGCCAGCAGCAAATCACCGCTCGGGCGGCGGGTCGGCACTGAAGCTTTCTTT
NA | TRBJ1-2 | NA | TRBV28 | CASSKRRGDYGYTF | TGTGCCAGCAGCAAAAGGAGGGGAGACTATGGCTACACCTTC
NA | TRBJ1-4 | NA | TRBV7-9 | CASSSRETNEKLFF | TGTGCCAGCAGCTCCCGGGAAACTAATGAAAAACTGTTTTTT
NA | TRBJ2-6 | once | TRBV18 | CASSEGSGANVLTF | TGTGCCAGCTCCGAGGGCTCTGGGGCCAACGTCCTGACTTTC
TRBD1 | TRBJ1-1 | few | TRBV5-1 | CASSHTGQGRGAFF | TGCGCCAGCAGCCACACAGGACAGGGGAGAGGAGCTTTCTTT
NA | TRBJ1-1 | NA | TRBV11-3 | CASSFSTGGEAFF | TGTGCCAGCAGCTTTTCAACGGGGGGTGAAGCTTTCTTT
TRBD1 | TRBJ1-5 | NA | TRBV19 | CASSTGTGNNQPQHF | TGTGCCAGTAGTACGGGGACAGGCAACAATCAGCCCCAGCATTTT
NA | TRBJ1-2 | NA | TRBV4-3 | CASSQELGGWDGYTF | TGCGCCAGCAGCCAAGAGCTGGGGGGGTGGGATGGCTACACCTTC
TRBD2 | TRBJ2-2 | NA | TRBV9 | CASSVGLADLSGELFF | TGTGCCAGCAGCGTAGGGCTAGCGGATCTGTCCGGGGAGCTGTTTTTT
NA | TRBJ2-1 | NA | TRBV18 | CASSPAEGGQFF | TGTGCCAGCTCACCCGCAGAAGGAGGGCAGTTCTTC
NA | TRBJ2-1 | NA | TRBV24-1 | CATSDLPLATYNEQFF | TGTGCCACCAGTGATTTGCCCCTAGCGACCTACAATGAGCAGTTCTTC
TRBD1 | TRBJ2-2 | NA | TRBV9 | CASSVLSGTGGTGELFF | TGTGCCAGCAGCGTTTTGTCGGGGACAGGGGGCACCGGGGAGCTGTTTTTT
NA | TRBJ1-2 | once | TRBV30 | CAWSAGQYGYTF | TGTGCCTGGAGTGCCGGACAGTATGGCTACACCTTC
NA | TRBJ2-1 | NA | TRBV21-1 | CASSMASDSHNEQFF | TGTGCCAGCAGCATGGCTTCCGACAGTCACAATGAGCAGTTCTTC
NA | TRBJ1-1 | NA | TRBV13 | CASSIDRINTEAFF | TGTGCCAGCAGCATAGACAGAATAAACACTGAAGCTTTCTTT
NA | TRBJ1-2 | NA | TRBV2 | CATSPLLANYGYTF | TGTGCCACTAGCCCTTTGCTAGCTAACTATGGCTACACCTTC
TRBD2 | TRBJ2-7 | NA | TRBV5-4 | CASSLSSGRAGSYEQYF | TGTGCCAGCAGCTTGTCTAGCGGGAGGGCCGGGTCCTACGAGCAGTACTTC
NA | TRBJ2-7 | NA | TRBV4-1 | CASSQDGVHRDQYEQYF | TGCGCCAGCAGCCAAGACGGGGTCCACAGGGACCAATACGAGCAGTACTTC
NA | TRBJ2-5 | NA | TRBV10-2 | CASRTVGNQETQYF | TGCGCCAGCAGGACAGTGGGGAACCAAGAGACCCAGTACTTC
NA | TRBJ2-2 | few | TRBV5-4 | CASSPDYYTGELFF | TGTGCCAGCAGCCCGGACTATTACACCGGGGAGCTGTTTTTT
TRBD1 | TRBJ1-4 | NA | TRBV7-6 | CASSPEGTGGSTDEKLFF | TGTGCCAGCAGCCCAGAGGGGACAGGGGGATCTACGGATGAAAAACTGTTTTTT
TRBD1 | TRBJ2-3 | NA | TRBV7-2 | CASRPTGGTDTQYF | TGTGCCAGCAGGCCTACAGGGGGCACAGATACGCAGTATTTT
NA | TRBJ1-2 | once | TRBV28 | CASSLGMDSLGRYTF | TGTGCCAGCAGTTTAGGGATGGACAGCTTAGGGCGCTACACCTTC
NA | TRBJ1-4 | NA | TRBV11-2 | CASSSREGVREKLFF | TGTGCCAGCAGCTCCCGCGAGGGGGTTCGAGAAAAACTGTTTTTT